These T cell receptor beta chains were read from a single sample in a study of T cell changes during pregnancy in multiple sclerosis. TCRdb's copy holds only in-frame clones and misses some; the assay was immunoSEQ multiplex PCR. The sample includes some 44,000 clones, 87% of them seen just once. The source material was CD4+ T cells from peripheral blood mononuclear cells, sampled after pregnancy. The receptors were sampled from a female donor with multiple sclerosis, enrolled in a pregnancy study. CDR3s include the opening cysteine and the closing phenylalanine or tryptophan. The order of the fields is CDR3 DNA, CDR3 protein, J gene, D gene, V gene, clone size. D genes are given only for firm matches. Expanded clones get a size class; other rows say once, few or many, or leave the size out.

CDR3 DNA: TGTGCCAGCAGCTTGTCAGGGGGCAAGCCCCAGCATTTT
CDR3 protein: CASSLSGGKPQHF
J gene: TRBJ1-5
D gene: TRBD1
V gene: TRBV7-2
clone size: NA

CDR3 DNA: TGCAGCGTTGAAGACAGGGACAGTCAACTGTTTTTT
CDR3 protein: CSVEDRDSQLFF
J gene: TRBJ1-4
D gene: TRBD1
V gene: TRBV29-1
clone size: NA

CDR3 DNA: TGTGCCAGCAGCCGAGGCTCTAGCGGTGCCTACGAGCAGTACTTC
CDR3 protein: CASSRGSSGAYEQYF
J gene: TRBJ2-7
D gene: TRBD2
V gene: TRBV5-4
clone size: few

CDR3 DNA: TGTGCCAGCAGCTCGCCCCCCCTTTATGTGGGGGGGCTCCACAGAGATACGCAGTATTTT
CDR3 protein: CASSSPPLYVGGLHRDTQYF
J gene: TRBJ2-3
D gene: NA
V gene: TRBV5-8
clone size: NA

CDR3 DNA: TGTGCCAGTAATGACCAACAGGGGAGTAATTCACCCCTCCACTTT
CDR3 protein: CASNDQQGSNSPLHF
J gene: TRBJ1-6
D gene: TRBD1
V gene: TRBV6-6
clone size: NA

CDR3 DNA: TGTGCCAGCATGGAGGGGCCCTTCGACGAGCAGTACTTC
CDR3 protein: CASMEGPFDEQYF
J gene: TRBJ2-7
D gene: NA
V gene: TRBV6-5
clone size: NA

CDR3 DNA: TGTGCCAGCAGCTTCTATCTAGTGAGCGAGCAGTACTTC
CDR3 protein: CASSFYLVSEQYF
J gene: TRBJ2-7
D gene: NA
V gene: TRBV7-2
clone size: NA

CDR3 DNA: TGTGCCAGCAGTGAGTGGGTACGGAGGGACTATGGCTACACCTTC
CDR3 protein: CASSEWVRRDYGYTF
J gene: TRBJ1-2
D gene: NA
V gene: TRBV6-1
clone size: NA

CDR3 DNA: TGTGCCAGCAGTGGCAGGGGTTCCTACGAGCAGTACTTC
CDR3 protein: CASSGRGSYEQYF
J gene: TRBJ2-7
D gene: NA
V gene: TRBV9
clone size: NA

CDR3 DNA: TGTGCCAGCAGTAACGGACTGGACAGCACCTTACCTTACGAGCAGTACTTC
CDR3 protein: CASSNGLDSTLPYEQYF
J gene: TRBJ2-7
D gene: NA
V gene: TRBV28
clone size: NA

CDR3 DNA: TGTGCCACTTCAAGGACAGGCCTGGTAGGAAACACCATATATTTT
CDR3 protein: CATSRTGLVGNTIYF
J gene: TRBJ1-3
D gene: TRBD1
V gene: TRBV19
clone size: once

CDR3 DNA: TGTGCCTGGAGTGTTGGGCGAAGCTCCTATAATTCACCCCTCCACTTT
CDR3 protein: CAWSVGRSSYNSPLHF
J gene: TRBJ1-6
D gene: NA
V gene: TRBV30
clone size: NA

CDR3 DNA: TGTGCCAGTAGTATTCGTGGGGGCTCTTCAGGCACTGAAGCTTTCTTT
CDR3 protein: CASSIRGGSSGTEAFF
J gene: TRBJ1-1
D gene: NA
V gene: TRBV19
clone size: NA

CDR3 DNA: TGTGCCAGCAGTGAACAGGACATTACTGAAGCTTTCTTT
CDR3 protein: CASSEQDITEAFF
J gene: TRBJ1-1
D gene: NA
V gene: TRBV6-1
clone size: NA